This is a list of T cell receptor beta chains from one sample in a study of CD8 T cells in ankylosing spondylitis. TCRdb called the 5' RACE reads again in MiXCR, with one record for every CDR3 protein. In the table there are about 540,000 distinct CDR3 sequences, about 13% of which are singletons. Input material: blood, either unsorted or a sorted T cell fraction (not recorded which). The receptors stem from a male donor with ankylosing spondylitis. Each CDR3 is given with its conserved first and last residue. The order of the fields is CDR3 protein, CDR3 DNA, CDR3 length, V gene, clone size, J gene, D gene. D genes are given only for firm matches. Expanded clones get a size class; other rows say once, few or many, or leave the size out.

CASSVDSPSETQYF | TGTGCCAGCAGCGTAGATTCACCCTCGGAGACCCAGTACTTC | 14 | TRBV9 | . | TRBJ2-5 | .
CASSLNGGPPLHF | TGTGCCAGCAGTTTAAATGGGGGGCCACCCCTCCACTTT | 13 | TRBV12-3/TRBV12-4 | many | TRBJ1-6 | .
CSVEDNAHEQYF | TGCAGCGTTGAAGATAATGCCCACGAGCAGTACTTC | 12 | TRBV29-1 | few | TRBJ2-7 | .
CASSSKSYTDTQYF | TGTGCCAGCAGCTCGAAATCTTACACAGATACGCAGTATTTT | 14 | TRBV3-1 | few | TRBJ2-3 | .
CASSALGASSTDTQYF | TGTGCCAGCAGCGCCCTCGGGGCTAGCAGCACAGATACGCAGTATTTT | 16 | TRBV9 | few | TRBJ2-3 | .
CAISSSGDPVNTQYF | . | 15 | TRBV10-3 | many | TRBJ2-3 | .
CASSQPRGGGEETQYF | TGCGCCAGCAGCCAACCCAGAGGGGGGGGTGAAGAGACCCAGTACTTC | 16 | TRBV4-1 | few | TRBJ2-5 | .
CASSPSGFYNEQFF | TGTGCCAGCAGCCCCTCGGGGTTTTACAATGAGCAGTTCTTC | 14 | TRBV12-3/TRBV12-4 | . | TRBJ2-1 | .
CASSLKTGEITDTQYF | TGCGCCAGCAGCTTGAAGACAGGGGAAATCACAGATACGCAGTATTTT | 16 | TRBV5-1 | . | TRBJ2-3 | TRBD1
CASSLGLAGAQFF | TGTGCCAGCAGCCTGGGACTAGCGGGAGCGCAGTTCTTC | 13 | TRBV7-8 | few | TRBJ2-1 | TRBD2
CASSQEVIAGFNEQFF | TGTGCCAGCAGCCAAGAGGTAATAGCGGGCTTCAATGAGCAGTTCTTC | 16 | TRBV3-1 | . | TRBJ2-1 | TRBD2
CASSLRQDNEQFF | TGTGCCAGCAGCTTACGACAGGACAATGAGCAGTTCTTC | 13 | TRBV7-9 | many | TRBJ2-1 | .
CASSSGPSFHNEQFF | TGTGCCAGCAGTTCGGGACCCTCTTTTCACAATGAGCAGTTCTTC | 15 | TRBV25-1 | few | TRBJ2-1 | .
CATTRDRVGEAFF | TGTGCCACTACGCGGGACAGGGTGGGTGAAGCTTTCTTT | 13 | TRBV19 | few | TRBJ1-1 | TRBD1
CASSGAGEQFF | TGTGCCAGCAGTGGGGCGGGTGAGCAGTTCTTC | 11 | TRBV6-2/TRBV6-3 | few | TRBJ2-1 | .
CAISGRGAGQNNEQFF | TGTGCCATCAGCGGGAGGGGAGCGGGACAAAACAATGAGCAGTTCTTC | 16 | TRBV10-3 | . | TRBJ2-1 | TRBD2
CSARDTPFGFNEQYF | TGCAGTGCTAGAGATACGCCATTCGGTTTCAACGAGCAGTACTTC | 15 | TRBV20-1 | . | TRBJ2-7 | .
CASSPGASGSGNEQFF | TGTGCCAGCTCACCAGGGGCCAGCGGGAGTGGCAATGAGCAGTTCTTC | 16 | TRBV18 | few | TRBJ2-1 | TRBD2
CASSEDRREGLGTDTQYF | TGTGCCAGCAGTGAAGATAGGCGGGAGGGCCTTGGCACAGATACGCAGTATTTT | 18 | TRBV6-1 | . | TRBJ2-3 | TRBD2
CASSFLSGAKNIQYF | TGTGCCAGCAGCTTCCTTTCTGGTGCCAAAAACATTCAGTACTTC | 15 | TRBV11-2 | few | TRBJ2-4 | .
CATSDTSGRSTDTQYF | TGTGCCACCAGTGATACCTCGGGTCGGAGCACAGATACGCAGTATTTT | 16 | TRBV24-1 | . | TRBJ2-3 | .
CASSPLRGGNNEKLFF | TGCGCCAGCAGCCCCTTAAGGGGGGGAAATAATGAAAAACTGTTTTTT | 16 | TRBV4-1 | . | TRBJ1-4 | .
CASSGPGRDNSPLHF | TGTGCCAGCAGTGGACCGGGACGGGATAATTCACCCCTCCACTTT | 15 | TRBV2 | . | TRBJ1-6 | .
CSASPSSSGLSYEQYF | TGCAGTGCTAGCCCCTCTAGTAGCGGGCTCTCCTACGAGCAGTACTTC | 16 | TRBV20-1 | few | TRBJ2-7 | TRBD2
CASSLEGPESNQYF | TGCGCCAGCAGCTTGGAAGGGCCGGAGAGTAACCAGTACTTC | 14 | TRBV5-1 | . | TRBJ2-5 | .
CSATRGGLYNEQFF | TGCAGTGCTACAAGAGGGGGCCTCTACAATGAGCAGTTCTTC | 14 | TRBV20-1 | few | TRBJ2-1 | TRBD1